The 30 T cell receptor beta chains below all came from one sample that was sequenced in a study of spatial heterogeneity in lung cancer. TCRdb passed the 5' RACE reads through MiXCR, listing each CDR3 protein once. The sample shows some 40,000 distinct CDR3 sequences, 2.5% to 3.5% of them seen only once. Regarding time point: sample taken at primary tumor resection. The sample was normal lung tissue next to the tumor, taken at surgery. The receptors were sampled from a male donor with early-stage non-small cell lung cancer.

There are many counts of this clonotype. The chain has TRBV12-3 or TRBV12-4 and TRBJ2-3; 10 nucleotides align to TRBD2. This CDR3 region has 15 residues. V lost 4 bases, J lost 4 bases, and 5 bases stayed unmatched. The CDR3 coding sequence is TGTGCCAGCAGTTCCGGGACTAGCGAAGCAGATACGCAGTATTTT. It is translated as CASSSGTSEADTQYF.

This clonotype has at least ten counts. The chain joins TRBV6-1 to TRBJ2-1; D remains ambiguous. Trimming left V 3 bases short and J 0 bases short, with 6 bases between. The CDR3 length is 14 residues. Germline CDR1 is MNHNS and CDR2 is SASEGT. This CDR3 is CASSDGSSYNEQFF. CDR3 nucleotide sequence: TGTGCCAGCAGTGATGGCAGCTCCTACAATGAGCAGTTCTTC.

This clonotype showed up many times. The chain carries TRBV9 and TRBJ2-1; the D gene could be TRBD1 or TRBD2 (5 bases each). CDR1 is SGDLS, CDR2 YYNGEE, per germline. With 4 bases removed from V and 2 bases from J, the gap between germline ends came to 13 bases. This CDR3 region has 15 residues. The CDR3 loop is CASSFGTSTYNEQFF. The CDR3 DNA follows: TGTGCCAGCAGCTTCGGGACGTCGACCTACAATGAGCAGTTCTTC.

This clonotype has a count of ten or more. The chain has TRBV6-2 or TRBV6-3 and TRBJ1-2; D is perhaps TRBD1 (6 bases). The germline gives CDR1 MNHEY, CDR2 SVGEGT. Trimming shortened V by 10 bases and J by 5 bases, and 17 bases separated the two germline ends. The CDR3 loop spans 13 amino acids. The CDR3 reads CATGIGQIYGYTF. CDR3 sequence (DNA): TGTGCCACCGGGATTGGACAGATTTATGGCTACACCTTC.

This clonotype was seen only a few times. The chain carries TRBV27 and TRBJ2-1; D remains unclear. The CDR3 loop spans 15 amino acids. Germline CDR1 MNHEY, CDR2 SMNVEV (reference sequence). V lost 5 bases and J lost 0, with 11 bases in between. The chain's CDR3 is CASSPTYDSYNEQFF. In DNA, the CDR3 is TGTGCCAGCAGTCCGACCTACGACTCCTACAATGAGCAGTTCTTC.

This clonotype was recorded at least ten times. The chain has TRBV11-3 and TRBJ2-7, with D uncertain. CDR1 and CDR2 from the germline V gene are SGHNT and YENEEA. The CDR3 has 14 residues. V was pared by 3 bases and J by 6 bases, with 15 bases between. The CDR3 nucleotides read TGTGCCAGCAGCTTGAACCCCTCCGCGGCCGAGCAGTACTTC. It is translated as CASSLNPSAAEQYF.

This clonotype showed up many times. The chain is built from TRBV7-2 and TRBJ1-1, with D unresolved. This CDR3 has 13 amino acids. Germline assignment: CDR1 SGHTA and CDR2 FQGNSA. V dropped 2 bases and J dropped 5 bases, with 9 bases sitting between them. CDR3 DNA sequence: TGTGCCAGCAGCTTAACGAGTTTAACTGAAGCTTTCTTT. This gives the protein CASSLTSLTEAFF.

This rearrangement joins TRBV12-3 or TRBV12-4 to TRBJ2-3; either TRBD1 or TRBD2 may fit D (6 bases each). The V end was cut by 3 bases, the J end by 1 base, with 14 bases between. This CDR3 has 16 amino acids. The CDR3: CASSFHRDSGTDTQYF. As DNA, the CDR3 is TGTGCCAGCAGTTTCCACAGGGACTCGGGCACAGATACGCAGTATTTT.

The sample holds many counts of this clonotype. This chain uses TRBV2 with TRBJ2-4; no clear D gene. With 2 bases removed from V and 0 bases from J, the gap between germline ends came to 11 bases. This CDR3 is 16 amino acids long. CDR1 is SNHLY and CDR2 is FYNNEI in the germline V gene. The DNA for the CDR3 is TGTGCCAGCAGTGAAAGGATCGCTCTAGCCAAAAACATTCAGTACTTC. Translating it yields CASSERIALAKNIQYF. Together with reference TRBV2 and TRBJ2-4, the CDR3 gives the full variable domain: EPEVTQTPSHQVTQMGQEVILRCVPISNHLYFYWYRQILGQKVEFLVSFYNNEISEKSEIFDDQFSVERPDGSNFTLKIRSTKLEDSAMYFCASSERIALAKNIQYFGAGTRLSVL.

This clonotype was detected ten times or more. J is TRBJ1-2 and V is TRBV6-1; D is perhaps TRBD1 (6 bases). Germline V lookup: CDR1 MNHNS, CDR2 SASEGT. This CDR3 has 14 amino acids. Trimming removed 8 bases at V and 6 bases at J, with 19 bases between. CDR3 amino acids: CASGSRAGAHGYTF. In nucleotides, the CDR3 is TGTGCCAGCGGGAGCAGAGCGGGGGCCCATGGCTACACCTTC.

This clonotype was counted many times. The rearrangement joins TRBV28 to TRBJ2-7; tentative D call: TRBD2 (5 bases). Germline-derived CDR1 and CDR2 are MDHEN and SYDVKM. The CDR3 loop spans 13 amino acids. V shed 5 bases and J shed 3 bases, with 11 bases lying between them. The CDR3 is CASSPGFLYEQYF. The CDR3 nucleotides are TGTGCCAGCAGTCCGGGGTTCCTCTACGAGCAGTACTTC.

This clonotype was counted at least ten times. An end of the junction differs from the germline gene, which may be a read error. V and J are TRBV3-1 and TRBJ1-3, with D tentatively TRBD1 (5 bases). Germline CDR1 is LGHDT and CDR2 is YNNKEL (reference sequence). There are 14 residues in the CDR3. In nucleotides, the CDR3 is TGTGCCAGCAGCCGGGGGACTCGTGGAGACACCATATATTTT. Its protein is CASSRGTRGDTIYF.

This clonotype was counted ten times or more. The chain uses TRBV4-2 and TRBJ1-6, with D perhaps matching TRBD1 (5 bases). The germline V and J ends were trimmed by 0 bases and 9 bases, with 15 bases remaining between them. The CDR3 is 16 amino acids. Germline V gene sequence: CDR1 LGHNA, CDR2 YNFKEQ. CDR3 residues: CASSQDGGATSSPLHF. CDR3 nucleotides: TGTGCCAGCAGCCAAGATGGGGGTGCCACCTCTTCACCCCTCCACTTT.

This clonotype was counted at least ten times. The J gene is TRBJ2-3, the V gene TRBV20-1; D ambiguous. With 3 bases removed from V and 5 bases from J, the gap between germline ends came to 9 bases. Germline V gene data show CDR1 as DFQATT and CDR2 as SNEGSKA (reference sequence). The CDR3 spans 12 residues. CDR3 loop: CSASRSEDTQYF. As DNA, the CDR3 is TGCAGTGCTAGTAGGTCTGAAGATACGCAGTATTTT.

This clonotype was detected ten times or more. The CDR3 coding sequence is TGCAGTGCTAGAGATTATAGTTGGGGACAAGACTATGGCTACACCTTC. It yields the protein CSARDYSWGQDYGYTF. This chain joins TRBV20-1 and TRBJ1-2; D is perhaps TRBD1 (6 bases). The ends were cut back, 0 bases at V and 3 bases at J, with 17 bases in the middle. The germline gives CDR1 DFQATT, CDR2 SNEGSKA (reference sequence). The CDR3 is 16 amino acids.

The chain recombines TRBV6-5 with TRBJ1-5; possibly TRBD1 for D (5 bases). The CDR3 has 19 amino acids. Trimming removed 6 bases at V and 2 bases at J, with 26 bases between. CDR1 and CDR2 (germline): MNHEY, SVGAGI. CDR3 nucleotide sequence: TGTGCCAGCAGCAGGACCGGGACGAGGGTCAGCAGGGGCAATCAGCCCCAGCATTTT. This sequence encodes CASSRTGTRVSRGNQPQHF.

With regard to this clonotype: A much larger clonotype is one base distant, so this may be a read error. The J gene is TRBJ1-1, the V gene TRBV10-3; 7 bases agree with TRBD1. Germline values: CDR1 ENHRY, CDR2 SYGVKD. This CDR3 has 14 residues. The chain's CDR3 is CATGRGGGNIEAFF. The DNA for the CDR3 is TGTGCCACCGGTAGGGGAGGGGGCAACATTGAAGCTTTCTTT.

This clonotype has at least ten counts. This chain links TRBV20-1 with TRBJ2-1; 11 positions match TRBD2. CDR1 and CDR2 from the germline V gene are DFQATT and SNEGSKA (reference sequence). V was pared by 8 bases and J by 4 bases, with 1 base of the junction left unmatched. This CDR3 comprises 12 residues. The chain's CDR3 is CSLAGGYNEQFF. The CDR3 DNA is TGCAGTCTAGCGGGGGGTTACAATGAGCAGTTCTTC.

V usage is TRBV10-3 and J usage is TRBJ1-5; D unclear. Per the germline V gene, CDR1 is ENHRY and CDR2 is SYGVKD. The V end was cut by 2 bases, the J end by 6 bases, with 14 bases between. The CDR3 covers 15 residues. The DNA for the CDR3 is TGTGCCATCAGTGAGACAGCACCGAGCGGTCAGCCCCAGCATTTT. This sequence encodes CAISETAPSGQPQHF.

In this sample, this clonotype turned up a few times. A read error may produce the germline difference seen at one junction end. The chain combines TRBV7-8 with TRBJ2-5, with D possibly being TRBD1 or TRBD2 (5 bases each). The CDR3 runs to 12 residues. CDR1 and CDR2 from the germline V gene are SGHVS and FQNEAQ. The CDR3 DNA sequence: TGCGGGGCAGGCGCCGACCAAGAGACCCAGTACTTC. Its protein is CGAGADQETQYF.

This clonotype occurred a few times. Written as DNA, the CDR3 is TGTGCCAGCAGCTTGGAGAGGGTAGGCGAGCAGTACTTC. Its translation: CASSLERVGEQYF. The J gene is TRBJ2-7, the V gene TRBV5-5; possible D gene TRBD2, 5 bases. Trimming pared 0 bases from V and 6 bases from J, leaving 10 bases between. CDR3 length equals 13 residues. CDR1 is SGHKS, CDR2 YYEKEE, per germline (reference sequence). Supplemented by reference TRBV5-5 and TRBJ2-7, the full variable domain reads DAGVTQSPTHLIKTRGQQVTLRCSPISGHKSVSWYQQVLGQGPQFIFQYYEKEERGRGNFPDRFSARQFPNYSSELNVNALLLGDSALYLCASSLERVGEQYFGPGTRLTVT.

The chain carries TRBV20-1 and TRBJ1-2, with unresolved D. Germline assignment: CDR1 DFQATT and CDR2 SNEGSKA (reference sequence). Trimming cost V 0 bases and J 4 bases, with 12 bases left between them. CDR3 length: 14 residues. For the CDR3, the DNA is TGCAGTGCTAGAGATGGCGTAGGGCTCTATGGCTACACCTTC. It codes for CSARDGVGLYGYTF.

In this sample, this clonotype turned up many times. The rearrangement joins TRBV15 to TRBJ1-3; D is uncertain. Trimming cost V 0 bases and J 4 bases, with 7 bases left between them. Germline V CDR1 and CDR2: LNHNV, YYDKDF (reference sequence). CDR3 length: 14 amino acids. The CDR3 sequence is CATSRDLLGNTIYF. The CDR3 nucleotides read TGTGCCACCAGCAGAGATCTACTAGGAAACACCATATATTTT.

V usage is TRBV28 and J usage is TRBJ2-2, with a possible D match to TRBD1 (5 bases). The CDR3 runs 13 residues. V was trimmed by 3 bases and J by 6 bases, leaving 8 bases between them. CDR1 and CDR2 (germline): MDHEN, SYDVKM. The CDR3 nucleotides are TGTGCCAGCAGTTTGCAGGGTCCCGGGGAGCTGTTTTTT. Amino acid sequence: CASSLQGPGELFF.

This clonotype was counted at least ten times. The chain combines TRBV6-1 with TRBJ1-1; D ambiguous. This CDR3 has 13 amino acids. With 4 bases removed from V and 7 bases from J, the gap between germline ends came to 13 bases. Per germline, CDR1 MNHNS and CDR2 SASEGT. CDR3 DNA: TGTGCCAGCAGTGTAGGCAGGAACGGTGAAGCTTTCTTT. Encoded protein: CASSVGRNGEAFF.

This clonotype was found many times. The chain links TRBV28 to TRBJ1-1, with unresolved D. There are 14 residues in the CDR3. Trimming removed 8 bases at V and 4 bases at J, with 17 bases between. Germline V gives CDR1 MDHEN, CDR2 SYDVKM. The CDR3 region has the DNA TGTGCCAGCCTTAGGGCAGAAAGGATCACTGAAGCTTTCTTT. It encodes CASLRAERITEAFF.

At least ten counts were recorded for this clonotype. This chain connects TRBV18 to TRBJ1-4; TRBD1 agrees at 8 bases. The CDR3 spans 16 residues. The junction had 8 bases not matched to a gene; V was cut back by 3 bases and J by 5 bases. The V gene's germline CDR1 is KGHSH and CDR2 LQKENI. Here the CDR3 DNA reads TGTGCCAGCTCACCCCGAGACAGGGGCGGAAATGAAAAACTGTTTTTT. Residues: CASSPRDRGGNEKLFF.

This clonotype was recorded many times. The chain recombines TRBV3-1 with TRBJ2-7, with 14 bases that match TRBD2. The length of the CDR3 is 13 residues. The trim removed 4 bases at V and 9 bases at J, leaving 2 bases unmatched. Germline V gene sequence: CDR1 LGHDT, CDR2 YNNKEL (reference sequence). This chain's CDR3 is CASSRGLAGGQYF. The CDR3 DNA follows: TGTGCCAGCAGCCGCGGACTAGCGGGAGGGCAGTACTTC.

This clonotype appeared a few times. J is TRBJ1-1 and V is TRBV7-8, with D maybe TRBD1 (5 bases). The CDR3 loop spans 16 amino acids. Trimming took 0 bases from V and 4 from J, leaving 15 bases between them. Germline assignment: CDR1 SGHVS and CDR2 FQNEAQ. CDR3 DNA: TGTGCCAGCAGCTTAGCTTTGGGGGGAGTTGGCACTGAAGCTTTCTTT. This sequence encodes CASSLALGGVGTEAFF. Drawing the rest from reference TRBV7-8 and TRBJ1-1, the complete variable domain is GAGVSQSPRYKVAKRGQDVALRCDPISGHVSLFWYQQALGQGPEFLTYFQNEAQLDKSGLPSDRFFAERPEGSVSTLKIQRTQQEDSAVYLCASSLALGGVGTEAFFGQGTRLTVV.

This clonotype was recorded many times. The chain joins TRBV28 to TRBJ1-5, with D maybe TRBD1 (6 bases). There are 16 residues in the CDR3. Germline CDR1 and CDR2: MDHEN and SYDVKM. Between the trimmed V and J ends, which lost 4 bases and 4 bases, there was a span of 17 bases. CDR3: CASSSNGGQMNQPQHF. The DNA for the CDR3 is TGTGCCAGCAGTTCCAACGGGGGGCAAATGAATCAGCCCCAGCATTTT.